The rows below give T cell receptor beta chains drawn from one sample of a study of cytomegalovirus exposure and HLA in healthy donors. Profiling relied on immunoSEQ multiplex PCR, and the TCRdb table lists in-frame clones only, not all of them. In the table there are some 120,000 clones, 65% to 75% of which are singletons. The sequenced sample consisted of PBMCs. The source of these receptors is a man aged 35-49 years in good health and CMV-seropositive. Both conserved end residues are part of each CDR3. The order of the fields is V gene, D gene, clone size, J gene, CDR3 DNA, CDR3 protein. The D gene is left open where the match is weak. Not all rows give a size; the values are once, few, many and, for expanded clones, a class.

v_gene: TRBV21-1; d_gene: -; abundance: -; j_gene: TRBJ2-5; CDR3nt: TGTGCCAGTCCCCCGGGGGGCGAGACCCAGTACTTC; CDR3aa: CASPPGGETQYF
v_gene: TRBV11-3; d_gene: TRBD1; abundance: once; j_gene: TRBJ1-1; CDR3nt: TGTGCCAGCAGCTCCCACAGGGGCGACACTGAAGCTTTCTTT; CDR3aa: CASSSHRGDTEAFF
v_gene: TRBV25-1; d_gene: TRBD1; abundance: -; j_gene: TRBJ1-4; CDR3nt: TGTGCCAGCAGTGAATTAGGGACAGGGTTAGGGAATGAAAAACTGTTTTTT; CDR3aa: CASSELGTGLGNEKLFF
v_gene: TRBV2; d_gene: -; abundance: -; j_gene: TRBJ1-2; CDR3nt: TGTGCCAGCAGGGCCGAAAAGCGCTATGGCTACACCTTC; CDR3aa: CASRAEKRYGYTF
v_gene: TRBV9; d_gene: -; abundance: few; j_gene: TRBJ2-1; CDR3nt: TGTGCCAGCAGCGTAGCCAACAGGGCCAATGAGCAGTTCTTC; CDR3aa: CASSVANRANEQFF
v_gene: TRBV28; d_gene: TRBD1; abundance: -; j_gene: TRBJ2-7; CDR3nt: TGTGCCAGCAGTTTAGATGTCGACAGGGGAATCTACGAGCAGTACTTC; CDR3aa: CASSLDVDRGIYEQYF
v_gene: TRBV7-9; d_gene: TRBD1; abundance: -; j_gene: TRBJ1-4; CDR3nt: TGTGCCAGCAGCTCCCAGGGGGCGGCTAATGAAAAACTGTTTTTT; CDR3aa: CASSSQGAANEKLFF
v_gene: TRBV7-6; d_gene: TRBD1; abundance: -; j_gene: TRBJ2-1; CDR3nt: TGTGCCAGCAGCTTAGTATCGACAGGGGGAAACAATGAGCAGTTCTTC; CDR3aa: CASSLVSTGGNNEQFF
v_gene: TRBV28; d_gene: -; abundance: -; j_gene: TRBJ1-5; CDR3nt: TGTGCCAGCAATTTACGGGTGAGGAAGCCCCAGCATTTT; CDR3aa: CASNLRVRKPQHF
v_gene: TRBV6-5; d_gene: -; abundance: -; j_gene: TRBJ2-7; CDR3nt: TGTGCCAGCAGTTATCCAAGGGGAGGTTCCTACGAGCAGTACTTC; CDR3aa: CASSYPRGGSYEQYF
v_gene: TRBV28; d_gene: -; abundance: -; j_gene: TRBJ1-2; CDR3nt: TGTGCCAGCAGCCGATCCCCACAGGATAAGAACTATGGCTACACCTTC; CDR3aa: CASSRSPQDKNYGYTF
v_gene: TRBV5-1; d_gene: -; abundance: -; j_gene: TRBJ2-1; CDR3nt: TGCGCCAGCAGCTTGGACACAGGGTTCTCCTACAATGAGCAGTTCTTC; CDR3aa: CASSLDTGFSYNEQFF
v_gene: TRBV4-1; d_gene: -; abundance: -; j_gene: TRBJ1-5; CDR3nt: TGCGCCAGCAGCCAAGATCCGGGGTGGAGCAATCAGCCCCAGCATTTT; CDR3aa: CASSQDPGWSNQPQHF
v_gene: TRBV6-5; d_gene: -; abundance: -; j_gene: TRBJ1-5; CDR3nt: TGTGCCAGCAGTACCCAGGGGAATCAGCCCCAGCATTTT; CDR3aa: CASSTQGNQPQHF
v_gene: TRBV5-1; d_gene: -; abundance: -; j_gene: TRBJ1-1; CDR3nt: TGCGCCAGCAGAGTCGACAGCTTGAACACTGAAGCTTTCTTC; CDR3aa: CASRVDSLNTEAFF
v_gene: TRBV5-4; d_gene: -; abundance: -; j_gene: TRBJ2-1; CDR3nt: TGTGCCAGCAGCCGGACTCTGAGTGGGGAGCAGTTCTTC; CDR3aa: CASSRTLSGEQFF
v_gene: TRBV4-1; d_gene: TRBD1; abundance: few; j_gene: TRBJ1-4; CDR3nt: TGCGCCAGCAGGGACAGGGGAGGGGATGAAAAACTGTTTTTT; CDR3aa: CASRDRGGDEKLFF
v_gene: TRBV5-1; d_gene: -; abundance: -; j_gene: TRBJ2-5; CDR3nt: TGCGCCAGCAGCCGGGGTAAAGAGACCCAGTACTTC; CDR3aa: CASSRGKETQYF
v_gene: TRBV6-5; d_gene: -; abundance: -; j_gene: TRBJ1-4; CDR3nt: TGTGCCAGCAGTTTGGCAGCAACTAATGAAAAACTGTTTTTT; CDR3aa: CASSLAATNEKLFF
v_gene: TRBV7-9; d_gene: -; abundance: -; j_gene: TRBJ2-7; CDR3nt: TGTGCCAGCAGCTTAGGTCAGGGGACCACCTACGAGCAGTACTTC; CDR3aa: CASSLGQGTTYEQYF
v_gene: TRBV15; d_gene: TRBD1; abundance: -; j_gene: TRBJ2-7; CDR3nt: TGTGCCACCAGCAGGGCCCGGACAGGGGGCTACGAGCAGTACTTC; CDR3aa: CATSRARTGGYEQYF
v_gene: TRBV2; d_gene: TRBD1; abundance: -; j_gene: TRBJ1-3; CDR3nt: TGTGCCAGCAGTGACCCACGACAGGGTCTGAGGAACACCATATATTTT; CDR3aa: CASSDPRQGLRNTIYF
v_gene: TRBV27; d_gene: -; abundance: -; j_gene: TRBJ2-1; CDR3nt: TGTGCCAGCAATTCGAGGCGCAGCTCCTACAATGAGCAGTTCTTC; CDR3aa: CASNSRRSSYNEQFF
v_gene: TRBV10-3; d_gene: -; abundance: once; j_gene: TRBJ2-7; CDR3nt: TGTGCCATCAGTGCTGGGACTGCCAGCCCCGAGCAGTACTTC; CDR3aa: CAISAGTASPEQYF
v_gene: TRBV11-3; d_gene: TRBD1; abundance: -; j_gene: TRBJ2-3; CDR3nt: TGTGCCAGCAGCTTAGGACTGGGACAGGGTTTTGATACGCAGTATTTT; CDR3aa: CASSLGLGQGFDTQYF
v_gene: TRBV30; d_gene: TRBD1; abundance: -; j_gene: TRBJ1-2; CDR3nt: TGTGCCTGGGGACAGGAATATGGCTACACCTTC; CDR3aa: CAWGQEYGYTF
v_gene: TRBV10-3; d_gene: TRBD1; abundance: -; j_gene: TRBJ1-5; CDR3nt: TGTGCCATCAGCGGGGACAGGGTGGCTCAGCCCCAGCATTTT; CDR3aa: CAISGDRVAQPQHF
v_gene: TRBV14; d_gene: -; abundance: -; j_gene: TRBJ1-4; CDR3nt: TGTGCCAGCAGCCGAGGGGGATATGAAAAACTGTTTTTT; CDR3aa: CASSRGGYEKLFF
v_gene: TRBV4-1; d_gene: TRBD1; abundance: -; j_gene: TRBJ2-2; CDR3nt: TGCGCCAGCAGCCATCTCCGGGACAGGTTCACCGGGGAGCTGTTTTTT; CDR3aa: CASSHLRDRFTGELFF
v_gene: TRBV6-6; d_gene: -; abundance: -; j_gene: TRBJ1-1; CDR3nt: TGTGCCAGCAGTTCACAGGGACGAGCTTTCTTT; CDR3aa: CASSSQGRAFF
v_gene: TRBV7-6; d_gene: TRBD1; abundance: -; j_gene: TRBJ2-7; CDR3nt: TGTGCCAGCAGCTCGTACCGGGACAGGGGTTCCTACGAGCAGTACTTC; CDR3aa: CASSSYRDRGSYEQYF
v_gene: TRBV27; d_gene: TRBD2; abundance: few; j_gene: TRBJ2-1; CDR3nt: TGTGCCAGCAGTTCCCTCGGGACTAGTAAGGCTGAGCAGTTCTTC; CDR3aa: CASSSLGTSKAEQFF
v_gene: TRBV28; d_gene: -; abundance: few; j_gene: TRBJ2-7; CDR3nt: TGTGCCAGCAGTTTAAGCCGCGGCTCCTACGAGCAGTACTTC; CDR3aa: CASSLSRGSYEQYF
v_gene: TRBV25-1; d_gene: -; abundance: -; j_gene: TRBJ1-2; CDR3nt: TGTGCCAGCAGTGGTGGAGGGAGCGGCTACACCTTC; CDR3aa: CASSGGGSGYTF
v_gene: TRBV7-2; d_gene: TRBD2; abundance: -; j_gene: TRBJ2-7; CDR3nt: TGTGCCAGCAGCCGCGGGACTACCCTTAACTACGAGCAGTACTTC; CDR3aa: CASSRGTTLNYEQYF
v_gene: TRBV10-1; d_gene: -; abundance: -; j_gene: TRBJ2-3; CDR3nt: TGCGCCAGCAGTGACCCCACCGTGACAGGCACAGATACGCAGTATTTT; CDR3aa: CASSDPTVTGTDTQYF
v_gene: TRBV19; d_gene: -; abundance: -; j_gene: TRBJ1-1; CDR3nt: TGTGCCAGTAGTTTCTTGGACATGAACACTGAAGCTTTCTTT; CDR3aa: CASSFLDMNTEAFF
v_gene: TRBV7-2; d_gene: -; abundance: -; j_gene: TRBJ1-6; CDR3nt: TGTGCCAGCGCGGTTGGGGCATATAATTCACCCCTCCACTTT; CDR3aa: CASAVGAYNSPLHF
v_gene: TRBV11-3; d_gene: -; abundance: -; j_gene: TRBJ2-1; CDR3nt: TGTGCCAGCAGCTTAGGCGACTATCAGTTCTTC; CDR3aa: CASSLGDYQFF
v_gene: TRBV7-9; d_gene: TRBD1; abundance: -; j_gene: TRBJ1-2; CDR3nt: TGTGCCAGCAGCTTAGCGCGGGCAGGGGGCACTGGCTACACCTTC; CDR3aa: CASSLARAGGTGYTF
v_gene: TRBV2; d_gene: -; abundance: once; j_gene: TRBJ1-2; CDR3nt: TGTGCCAGCACCCCGGGACATCGTATTGATGACTACACCTTC; CDR3aa: CASTPGHRIDDYTF
v_gene: TRBV10-3; d_gene: TRBD1; abundance: few; j_gene: TRBJ2-2; CDR3nt: TGTGCCATCAGGGAAAGTGGACAGGGAACGAACACCGGGGAGCTGTTTTTT; CDR3aa: CAIRESGQGTNTGELFF
v_gene: TRBV7-9; d_gene: TRBD2; abundance: -; j_gene: TRBJ2-1; CDR3nt: TGTGCCAGCAGCTTAGGGCGAGCGGGAGGGGTTGTTGATGAGCAGTTCTTC; CDR3aa: CASSLGRAGGVVDEQFF
v_gene: TRBV28; d_gene: -; abundance: -; j_gene: TRBJ1-5; CDR3nt: TGTGCCAGCAGTTTATCCAGAGGACTGGGGGCGATCAATCAGCCCCAGCATTTT; CDR3aa: CASSLSRGLGAINQPQHF
v_gene: TRBV10-3; d_gene: -; abundance: few; j_gene: TRBJ1-1; CDR3nt: TGTGCCATCAGCTTAGGAGCGGAAACTGAAGCTTTCTTT; CDR3aa: CAISLGAETEAFF
v_gene: TRBV9; d_gene: -; abundance: few; j_gene: TRBJ2-5; CDR3nt: TGTGCCAGCAGCCCCCCAGGAGGGGTAAATGGGGAGACCCAGTACTTC; CDR3aa: CASSPPGGVNGETQYF
v_gene: TRBV30; d_gene: -; abundance: -; j_gene: TRBJ1-1; CDR3nt: TGTGCCTGGAGAATGGGCACAAACACTGAAGCTTTCTTT; CDR3aa: CAWRMGTNTEAFF
v_gene: TRBV28; d_gene: -; abundance: few; j_gene: TRBJ1-5; CDR3nt: TGTGCCAGCAGCCTCCTGATGGGAGATCAGCCCCAGCATTTT; CDR3aa: CASSLLMGDQPQHF
v_gene: TRBV2; d_gene: TRBD1; abundance: -; j_gene: TRBJ1-1; CDR3nt: TGTGCCAGCAGGAAAGACAGGGTTCAAATCACTGAAGCTTTCTTT; CDR3aa: CASRKDRVQITEAFF
v_gene: TRBV29-1; d_gene: -; abundance: -; j_gene: TRBJ1-2; CDR3nt: TGCAGCGTTGGCGACAGTGATTCTGGCTACACCTTC; CDR3aa: CSVGDSDSGYTF
v_gene: TRBV4-1; d_gene: TRBD1; abundance: -; j_gene: TRBJ1-6; CDR3nt: TGCGCCAGCAGCCAGCCCCCCGGACAGGGTGGAGCGCCCCTCCACTTT; CDR3aa: CASSQPPGQGGAPLHF
v_gene: TRBV19; d_gene: TRBD1; abundance: -; j_gene: TRBJ1-3; CDR3nt: TGTGCCAGTAGTCTTAACAGGGGTGGAAACACCATATATTTT; CDR3aa: CASSLNRGGNTIYF
v_gene: TRBV6-4; d_gene: -; abundance: -; j_gene: TRBJ1-2; CDR3nt: TGTGCCAGCAGTGACTCCGAGGGATTCTATGGCTACACCTTC; CDR3aa: CASSDSEGFYGYTF
v_gene: TRBV5-1; d_gene: -; abundance: once; j_gene: TRBJ1-1; CDR3nt: TGCGCCAGCAGCTCAGGACAAACGTCTGAAGCTTTCTTT; CDR3aa: CASSSGQTSEAFF
v_gene: TRBV6-6; d_gene: -; abundance: few; j_gene: TRBJ2-7; CDR3nt: TGTGCCAGCAGTCAAATATTCCAGGACTACGAGCAGTACTTC; CDR3aa: CASSQIFQDYEQYF
v_gene: TRBV6-5; d_gene: -; abundance: -; j_gene: TRBJ2-5; CDR3nt: TGTGCCAGCAGTTCCGACCGGCGCGGGACCCAGTACTTC; CDR3aa: CASSSDRRGTQYF
v_gene: TRBV6-1; d_gene: -; abundance: few; j_gene: TRBJ1-4; CDR3nt: TGTGCCAGCAGTGATCGGGGGAACCACGCAACTAATGAAAAACTGTTTTTT; CDR3aa: CASSDRGNHATNEKLFF